This TCR beta chain was captured by sequencing in a study of T cell repertoires in cytomegalovirus infection. V shed 7 bases, J shed 3 bases, and the junction held 12 bases outside the gene matches. CDR3 length equals 15 residues. Per the germline V gene, CDR1 is DFQATT and CDR2 is SNEGSKA (reference sequence). Each CDR3 protein is one row after TCRdb ran MiXCR on the reads. Among approximately 150,000 distinct CDR3 sequences listed, about 20% were seen once. Turning to this clonotype: The antigen remains unidentified.

This TCR was sampled from a human donor in good health (CMV status not recorded). Some clones in this sample may be carry-over from other donors' samples. The sequenced sample was CD8+ T cells from cultured PBMCs, obtained from culture after CMV antigen stimulation. The chain links TRBV20-1 to TRBJ1-2, with TRBD1 identical over 9 bases. DNA for the CDR3: TGCAGTGGAGGTAGTCGGGACAGGGCTGACTATGGCTACACCTTC. Amino acids: CSGGSRDRADYGYTF.